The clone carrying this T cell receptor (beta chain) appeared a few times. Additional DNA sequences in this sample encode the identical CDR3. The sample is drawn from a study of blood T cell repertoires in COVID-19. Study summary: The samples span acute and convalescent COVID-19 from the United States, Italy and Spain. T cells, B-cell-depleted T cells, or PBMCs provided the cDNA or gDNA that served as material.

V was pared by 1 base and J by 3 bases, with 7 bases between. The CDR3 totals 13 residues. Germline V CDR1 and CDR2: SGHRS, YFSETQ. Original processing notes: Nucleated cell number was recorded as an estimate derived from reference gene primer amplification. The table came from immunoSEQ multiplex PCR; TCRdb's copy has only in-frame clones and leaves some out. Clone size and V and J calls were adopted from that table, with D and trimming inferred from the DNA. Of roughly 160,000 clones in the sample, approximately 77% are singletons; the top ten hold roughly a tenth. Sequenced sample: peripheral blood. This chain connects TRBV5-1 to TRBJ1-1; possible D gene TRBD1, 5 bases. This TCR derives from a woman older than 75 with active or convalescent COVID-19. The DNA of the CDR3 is TGCGCCAGCAGCTTGAAACAGGACACTGAAGCTTTCTTT. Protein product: CASSLKQDTEAFF.